This is a list of T cell receptor beta chains from one sample in a study of graft-versus-host responses after intestinal transplantation. Antigens for these TCRs are unknown. Only in-frame clones appear in the TCRdb table, and some are missing; sequencing was by immunoSEQ multiplex PCR. The sample lists about 150,000 clones, approximately 91% occurring once. The specimen was unstimulated CD4+ T cells sorted from spleen or lymph node cells, collected before intestinal transplant. The source is a human donor who received an intestinal transplant. Each CDR3 is given with its conserved first and last residue. The D gene is left open where the match is weak. Some rows mark clone size as missing; the rest say once, few, many or name a class of expanded clone.

V gene	D gene	J gene	clone size	CDR3 DNA	CDR3 protein
TRBV15	.	TRBJ1-3	once	TGTGCCACCAGCAGATCGAAATTCTCTGGAAACACCATATATTTT	CATSRSKFSGNTIYF
TRBV19	TRBD1	TRBJ2-3	.	TGTGCCAGTAGTATACCGGGACAGGGTTCAGATACGCAGTATTTT	CASSIPGQGSDTQYF
TRBV29-1	.	TRBJ2-7	.	TGCAGCGTCCGCAGCGCTGGTTACGAGCAGTACTTC	CSVRSAGYEQYF
TRBV7-3	TRBD1	TRBJ2-7	.	TGTGCCAGCAGCGAGAGGACAGGGGGTGGCTACGAGCAGTACTTC	CASSERTGGGYEQYF
TRBV6-1	.	TRBJ2-4	.	TGTGCCAGCAGTGAACTTTTGGGTCAAACCAAAAACATTCAGTACTTC	CASSELLGQTKNIQYF
TRBV28	TRBD2	TRBJ2-1	.	TGTGCCAGCAGTCCCCGACTAGCGGGAGCCAATGAGCAGTTCTTC	CASSPRLAGANEQFF
TRBV2	TRBD1	TRBJ1-1	.	TGTGCCAGCAGTGAACGTAGGACAGGGGAAGCTGAAGCTTTCTTT	CASSERRTGEAEAFF
TRBV7-3	TRBD1	TRBJ2-5	.	TGTGCCAGCAGCTTAGTCGGACAGGGTCGTAGCGCAAGCGAGACCCAGTACTTC	CASSLVGQGRSASETQYF
TRBV19	.	TRBJ1-2	.	TGTGCCAGTAGTATAGATCGGGGGAACTATGGCTACACCTTC	CASSIDRGNYGYTF
TRBV6-1	.	TRBJ2-2	.	TGTGCCAGCAGGGCCCCGAACACCGGGGAGCTGTTTTTT	CASRAPNTGELFF
TRBV5-4	.	TRBJ1-2	.	TGTGCCAGCAGCTTGGGTCCCGGGGGAGACTATGGCTACACCTTC	CASSLGPGGDYGYTF
TRBV7-9	.	TRBJ2-1	once	TGTGCCAGCAGCTTAGTCGGGGGAAACTCCTACAATGAGCAGTTCTTC	CASSLVGGNSYNEQFF
TRBV7-3	.	TRBJ2-3	.	TGTGCCAGCAGCCCCGTGATGGCGGGAATAGGTACAGATACGCAGTATTTT	CASSPVMAGIGTDTQYF
TRBV7-2	.	TRBJ2-4	.	TGTGCCAGCAAATCAGGAGAAATGAACATTCAGTACTTC	CASKSGEMNIQYF
TRBV10-3	TRBD1	TRBJ2-1	.	TGTGCCATCTCAACAGGGGGCGCAGTGTATGAGCAGTTCTTC	CAISTGGAVYEQFF
TRBV6-5	.	TRBJ2-6	.	TGTGCCAGCAGTTACTCAGGGGGAGGTGGGGCCAACGTCCTGACTTTC	CASSYSGGGGANVLTF
TRBV9	.	TRBJ2-2	.	TGTGCCAGCAGCGTAGATAACAGACCCCGAGACACCGGGGAGCTGTTTTTT	CASSVDNRPRDTGELFF
TRBV5-4	TRBD2	TRBJ2-2	.	TGTGCCAGCCAACTAGCGGGCACCGGGGAGCTGTTTTTT	CASQLAGTGELFF
TRBV28	.	TRBJ1-1	once	TGTGCCAGCACGTGGGACGGATTGAACACTGAAGCTTTCTTT	CASTWDGLNTEAFF
TRBV7-6	.	TRBJ2-5	.	TGTGCCAGCAGCTTATTCAAAGAGACCCAGTACTTC	CASSLFKETQYF
TRBV6-1	.	TRBJ2-7	.	TGTGCCAGCAGTGATAGTGGCAGGACCTCATACGAGCAGTACTTC	CASSDSGRTSYEQYF
TRBV30	.	TRBJ2-5	.	TGTGTTTATTGGAGGGGAGAGACCCAGTACTTC	CVYWRGETQYF
TRBV11-1	.	TRBJ1-1	.	TGTGCCAGCAGCCGCGGGAACACTGAAGCTTTCTTT	CASSRGNTEAFF
TRBV5-1	.	TRBJ2-7	few	TGCGCCAGCAGCTTTCAGGGGCCAGCCTACGAGCAGTACTTC	CASSFQGPAYEQYF
TRBV28	TRBD1	TRBJ2-7	once	TGTGCCACCGGACAGGGGCCCTACGAGCAGTACTTC	CATGQGPYEQYF
TRBV30	TRBD2	TRBJ2-7	.	TGTGCCTGGACCGGGGGGTCAGGGGAGCAGTACTTC	CAWTGGSGEQYF
TRBV7-9	.	TRBJ1-1	.	TGTGCCAGCAGCCAGCAAGGGACGGATCCCACTGAAGCTTTCTTT	CASSQQGTDPTEAFF
TRBV15	.	TRBJ2-2	.	TGTGCCACCAGCAGGAAAACGGGGGCTCGCGCCACCGGGGAGCTGTTTTTT	CATSRKTGARATGELFF
TRBV14	TRBD2	TRBJ2-5	once	TGTGCCAGCAGCCAAGTACAAGCGGGGGTCCAAGAGACCCAGTACTTC	CASSQVQAGVQETQYF
TRBV5-6	TRBD1	TRBJ2-7	.	TGTGCCAGCACCCGACCGGGACAGCCCTACGAGCAGTACTTC	CASTRPGQPYEQYF
TRBV6-5	TRBD1	TRBJ1-5	.	TGTGCCAGCAGTCCTCGACAGGGGGGACAGCCCCAGCATTTT	CASSPRQGGQPQHF
TRBV10-1	TRBD1	TRBJ1-2	.	TGCGCCAGCAGTGAGTCTCGGACAGGCTATGGCTACACCTTC	CASSESRTGYGYTF
TRBV7-2	TRBD1	TRBJ2-1	.	TGTGCCAGCAGATCAGGGACAGTGGATGAGCAGTTCTTC	CASRSGTVDEQFF
TRBV27	.	TRBJ2-2	.	TGTGCCAGCAGTCTCCGCCGGGAGGGGGAGCTGTTTTTT	CASSLRREGELFF
TRBV7-8	TRBD1	TRBJ1-6	.	TGTGCCAGCAGCTTTGCCGCTTTGGGACAGGGACGGAATTCACCCCTCCACTTT	CASSFAALGQGRNSPLHF
TRBV2	.	TRBJ1-2	.	TGTGCCAGCAGTGAAAGTCGGGGTCCCTATGGCTACACCTTC	CASSESRGPYGYTF